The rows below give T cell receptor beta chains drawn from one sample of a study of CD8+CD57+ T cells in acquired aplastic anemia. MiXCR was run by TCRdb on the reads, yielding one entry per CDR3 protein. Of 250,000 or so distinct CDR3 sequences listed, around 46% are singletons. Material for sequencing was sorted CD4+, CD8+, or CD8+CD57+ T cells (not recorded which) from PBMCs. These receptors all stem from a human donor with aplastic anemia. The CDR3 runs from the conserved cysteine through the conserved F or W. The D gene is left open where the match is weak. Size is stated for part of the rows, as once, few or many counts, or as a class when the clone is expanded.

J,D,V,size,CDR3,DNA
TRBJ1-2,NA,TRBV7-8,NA,CASSQRTTANYGYTF,TGTGCCAGCAGCCAACGAACGACAGCTAACTATGGCTACACCTTC
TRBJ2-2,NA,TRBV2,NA,CASSRGAGELFF,TGTGCCAGCAGCAGGGGGGCCGGGGAGCTGTTTTTT
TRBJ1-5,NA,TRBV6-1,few,CASSTDGESQPQHF,TGTGCCAGCAGTACGGACGGGGAGAGTCAGCCCCAGCATTTT
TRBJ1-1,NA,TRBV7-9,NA,CASSRSGGETEAFF,TGTGCCAGCAGCCGGAGCGGGGGGGAAACTGAAGCTTTCTTT
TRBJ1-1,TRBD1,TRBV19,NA,CASQRDRATEAFF,TGTGCCAGCCAAAGGGACAGGGCCACTGAAGCTTTCTTT
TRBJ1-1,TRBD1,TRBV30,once,CAWSEHWDRFLSEAFF,TGTGCCTGGAGTGAACACTGGGACAGGTTTCTCTCTGAAGCTTTCTTT
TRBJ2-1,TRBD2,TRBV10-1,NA,CASSRTSGIYNEQFF,TGCGCCAGCTCCAGGACTAGCGGGATTTACAATGAGCAGTTCTTC
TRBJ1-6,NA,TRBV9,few,CASSVVEGGSPLHF,TGTGCCAGCAGCGTAGTGGAGGGAGGCTCACCCCTCCACTTT
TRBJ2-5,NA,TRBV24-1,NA,CATSDLQPGRTQETQYF,TGTGCCACCAGTGACCTTCAACCGGGACGTACACAAGAGACCCAGTACTTC
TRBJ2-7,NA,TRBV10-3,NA,CAISGYGGNEQYF,TGTGCCATCAGTGGGTATGGCGGGAACGAGCAGTACTTC
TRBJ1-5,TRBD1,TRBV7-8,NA,CTSSFVSDRARRPQHF,TGTACCAGCAGCTTCGTAAGTGACAGGGCCAGGCGGCCCCAGCATTTT
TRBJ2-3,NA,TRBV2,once,CASRWGPATDTQYF,TGTGCCAGCAGGTGGGGGCCGGCCACAGATACGCAGTATTTT
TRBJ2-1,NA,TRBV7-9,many,CASSLGNSIEQFF,TGTGCCAGCAGCTTAGGGAACAGTATTGAGCAGTTCTTC